Below, 23 T cell receptor beta chains from the same sample are listed, as sequenced in a study of T-cell memory formation after mild COVID-19. TCRdb reprocessed the 5' RACE reads with MiXCR, giving one entry per CDR3 protein. Here the sample spans around 400,000 distinct CDR3 sequences, about 24% being singletons. The sample consisted of PBMCs or a T cell subset sorted from them (not recorded which). The receptors derive from an adult woman who had mild COVID-19 (a few samples of this study predate the infection). Cell type and time point are not known.

The rearrangement links TRBV7-8 to TRBJ1-2, with 11 positions matching TRBD1. V was clipped by 3 bases and J by 4 bases; unmatched bases: 4. The CDR3 is 15 amino acids. CDR1 is SGHVS and CDR2 is FQNEAQ in the germline V gene. This CDR3 reads CASSFGQGAFYGYTF. The DNA of the CDR3 is TGTGCCAGCAGCTTCGGACAGGGGGCTTTCTATGGCTACACCTTC.

The V gene is TRBV27, the J gene TRBJ1-4; D not certain. This CDR3 is built from 15 residues. The V gene's germline CDR1 is MNHEY and CDR2 SMNVEV (reference sequence). V was cut by 0 bases and J by 5 bases, with 10 bases left in between. CDR3 loop: CASSLSLQPNEKLFF. The CDR3 DNA reads TGTGCCAGCAGTTTATCTCTCCAGCCGAATGAAAAACTGTTTTTT.

This chain links TRBV5-1 with TRBJ1-1; 9 nucleotides align to TRBD1. The germline V gene encodes CDR1 SGHRS and CDR2 YFSETQ. The CDR3 is made up of 15 amino acids. With 4 bases clipped from V and 8 bases from J, the junction kept 12 bases outside the gene matches. CDR3 sequence (DNA): TGCGCCAGCAGCCGGGAGCCCACAGGGGGCTGGGAAGCTTTCTTT. It translates to CASSREPTGGWEAFF.

V and J are TRBV6-1 and TRBJ1-1; 8 nucleotides match TRBD1. CDR1 MNHNS and CDR2 SASEGT come from the germline V gene. The CDR3 covers 13 residues. V lost 7 bases to trimming and J lost 6 bases; unmatched junction nucleotides: 7. The CDR3, as DNA: TGTGCCAGCATCGGACAGGGAAGGGCTGAAGCTTTCTTT. It translates to CASIGQGRAEAFF.

The rearrangement joins TRBV6-2 or TRBV6-3 to TRBJ2-1; D remains unclear. This CDR3 is 14 amino acids long. Germline assignment: CDR1 MNHEY and CDR2 SVGEGT. Trimming shortened V by 1 base and J by 3 bases, and 7 bases separated the two germline ends. DNA for the CDR3: TGTGCCAGCAGTTACTTGTCCCGCTACAATGAGCAGTTCTTC. It codes for CASSYLSRYNEQFF.

This chain connects TRBV7-9 to TRBJ1-1, with a possible D match to TRBD1 (6 bases). CDR3 size: 14 residues. Trimming removed 5 bases at V and 3 bases at J, with 13 bases between. Per germline, CDR1 SEHNR and CDR2 FQNEAQ (reference sequence). CDR3 bases: TGTGCCAGCAGCCCGGGGACATACCACACTGAAGCTTTCTTT. Residues: CASSPGTYHTEAFF.

This clonotype was seen more than once but under ten times. This rearrangement joins TRBV20-1 to TRBJ1-2; possibly TRBD1 for D (5 bases). CDR3 length: 19 residues. Germline loops: CDR1 DFQATT, CDR2 SNEGSKA (reference sequence). V gave up 0 bases and J gave up 0 bases, with 23 bases separating them. The CDR3 reads CSARDFRDLAPGANYGYTF. CDR3 DNA sequence: TGCAGTGCTAGAGATTTCCGCGATCTAGCCCCGGGGGCTAACTATGGCTACACCTTC.

This chain links TRBV20-1 with TRBJ1-1; D possibly corresponds to TRBD1 (6 bases). The CDR3 spans 13 residues. V dropped 0 bases and J dropped 4 bases, with 9 bases sitting between them. Germline lookup yields CDR1 DFQATT and CDR2 SNEGSKA (reference sequence). CDR3 loop: CSARDGRGTEAFF. The DNA for the CDR3 is TGCAGTGCTAGAGATGGCAGGGGCACTGAAGCTTTCTTT.

In the case of this clonotype: This could be a read error, since a much larger clone is one nucleotide away. The rearrangement joins TRBV3-1 to TRBJ2-5; D gene uncertain. From germline, CDR1 is LGHDT and CDR2 YNNKEL (reference sequence). V lost 4 bases and J lost 5, with 5 bases in between. The CDR3 is 11 amino acids. CDR3 coding DNA: TGTGCCAGCAGCCGTGCGGAGACCCAGTACTTC. It translates to CASSRAETQYF.

This clonotype showed up just a few times. The V and J genes are TRBV9 and TRBJ2-5; TRBD2 matches 10 bases. Germline lookup yields CDR1 SGDLS and CDR2 YYNGEE. The V segment lost 3 bases and the J segment 5 bases; nucleotides outside the gene matches: 7. The CDR3 has 15 residues. In DNA, the CDR3 is TGTGCCAGCAGCGCCGGAGCGGGGGGGCCGGAGACCCAGTACTTC. It is translated as CASSAGAGGPETQYF.

This clonotype showed up just a few times. The junction differs from germline at one of its ends, possibly a read error. This chain links TRBV18 with TRBJ2-7; 7 positions match TRBD1. The germline V gene has CDR1 KGHSH and CDR2 LQKENI. The CDR3 totals 15 residues. CDR3 residues: CASSSPDRASYEQYF. DNA of the CDR3: TGTGCCAGCTCATCACCCGACAGGGCCTCCTACGAGCAGTACTTC.

This clonotype has only a few counts. The J gene is TRBJ2-7, the V gene TRBV20-1; 7 nucleotides match TRBD2. Germline-derived CDR1 and CDR2 are DFQATT and SNEGSKA (reference sequence). The V segment lost 4 bases and the J segment 1 base; nucleotides outside the gene matches: 10. The CDR3 is 15 amino acids. The CDR3 DNA is TGCAGTGCTAATCCTAGTGGCGGGGGTTCCTACGAGCAGTACTTC. As protein: CSANPSGGGSYEQYF.

The chain is built from TRBV6-2 or TRBV6-3 and TRBJ1-2, with TRBD1 matching over 7 bases. The V segment lost 5 bases and the J segment 0 bases; nucleotides outside the gene matches: 12. The CDR3 has 17 amino acids. CDR1 MNHEY and CDR2 SVGEGT come from the germline V gene. CDR3 nucleotide sequence: TGTGCCAGCAGTCAGGGACAGATCGCCGTAGCTAACTATGGCTACACCTTC. It translates to CASSQGQIAVANYGYTF.

The rearrangement joins TRBV25-1 to TRBJ2-7; D is uncertain. The CDR3 spans 12 residues. Germline CDR1 reads MGHDK; CDR2 reads SYGVNS. The ends were cut back, 6 bases at V and 7 bases at J, with 13 bases in the middle. This chain's CDR3 is CASRIHVREQYF. The CDR3, as DNA: TGTGCCAGCAGGATACATGTTAGGGAGCAGTACTTC.

Many counts were recorded for this clonotype. The chain links TRBV29-1 to TRBJ2-7, with D hard to call. Germline lookup yields CDR1 SQVTM and CDR2 ANQGSEA. With 3 bases removed from V and 7 bases from J, the gap between germline ends came to 4 bases. This CDR3 has 9 amino acids. In DNA form, the CDR3 reads TGCAGCGTTGATAGGGAGCAGTACTTC. Translating gives CSVDREQYF.

The sample holds a few counts of this clonotype. The V gene is TRBV12-3 or TRBV12-4, the J gene TRBJ1-6; 7 bases fit TRBD1. This CDR3 region has 14 residues. V lost 8 bases to trimming and J lost 6 bases; unmatched junction nucleotides: 7. CDR3 loop: CASGRTGPNSPLHF. The CDR3 DNA reads TGTGCCAGCGGAAGGACAGGCCCTAATTCACCCCTCCACTTT.

The chain joins TRBV4-1 to TRBJ2-7; D tentatively reads TRBD1 or TRBD2 (5 bases each). V was cut by 0 bases and J by 2 bases, with 17 bases left in between. Germline-derived CDR1 and CDR2 are MGHRA and YSYEKL. The CDR3 is 17 residues long. CDR3 nucleotide sequence: TGCGCCAGCAGCCAAGATCTAGGGGACCATTTTACCTACGAGCAGTACTTC. It specifies CASSQDLGDHFTYEQYF.

The chain recombines TRBV25-1 with TRBJ2-1; 13 nucleotides match TRBD2. The CDR3 runs to 17 residues. CDR1 and CDR2 (germline): MGHDK, SYGVNS. V gave up 1 base and J gave up 8 bases; unmatched junction bases: 8. In DNA form, the CDR3 reads TGTGCCAGCAGTGAATCTGGACTAGCGGGGGCAGAGGATGAGCAGTTCTTC. As protein: CASSESGLAGAEDEQFF.

This clonotype has at least ten counts. The chain joins TRBV20-1 to TRBJ2-2; 8 positions agree with TRBD2. The J segment lost 8 bases and the V segment lost 6 bases, leaving 17 bases of the junction unmatched. CDR3 length equals 16 residues. Germline V lookup: CDR1 DFQATT, CDR2 SNEGSKA (reference sequence). In DNA form, the CDR3 reads TGCAGTGCCTCCCCGGCGGGTGCGCGGGGGGTTGGGGAGCTGTTTTTT. Protein sequence: CSASPAGARGVGELFF.

This clonotype was seen only a few times. The chain is built from TRBV12-3 or TRBV12-4 and TRBJ2-7; D gene ambiguous. The CDR3 is made up of 11 amino acids. V was clipped by 5 bases and J by 3 bases, with 5 bases between them. CDR3 sequence reads: CASSALYEQYF. The CDR3 bases are TGTGCCAGCAGTGCCCTCTACGAGCAGTACTTC.

J is TRBJ2-1 and V is TRBV4-2; perhaps TRBD2 as D (6 bases). V was shortened by 0 bases and J by 5 bases, with 11 bases between the two germline ends. The germline CDR1 and CDR2 sequences are LGHNA and YNFKEQ. This CDR3 is 15 amino acids long. CDR3 in DNA: TGTGCCAGCAGCCAAGATCGTAGGGAGGACAATGAGCAGTTCTTC. Protein: CASSQDRREDNEQFF.

The table lists this clonotype with a few counts. V usage is TRBV12-3 or TRBV12-4 and J usage is TRBJ1-5; a weak D match, TRBD1 (5 bases). The CDR3 has 13 amino acids. With 6 bases removed from V and 9 bases from J, the gap between germline ends came to 15 bases. CDR3 amino acids: CASRSREAGPQHF. The CDR3, as DNA: TGTGCCAGCAGAAGCAGGGAAGCTGGGCCCCAGCATTTT.

This rearrangement joins TRBV5-6 to TRBJ2-7; the D gene is possibly TRBD2 (6 bases). This CDR3 comprises 14 residues. CDR1 and CDR2 from the germline V gene are SGHDT and YYEEEE. Trimming took off 4 bases at V and 5 bases at J, with 16 bases between the two ends. The CDR3 spells CASSPTRYRDEQYF. CDR3 DNA: TGTGCCAGCAGCCCGACTAGGTATCGGGACGAGCAGTACTTC.